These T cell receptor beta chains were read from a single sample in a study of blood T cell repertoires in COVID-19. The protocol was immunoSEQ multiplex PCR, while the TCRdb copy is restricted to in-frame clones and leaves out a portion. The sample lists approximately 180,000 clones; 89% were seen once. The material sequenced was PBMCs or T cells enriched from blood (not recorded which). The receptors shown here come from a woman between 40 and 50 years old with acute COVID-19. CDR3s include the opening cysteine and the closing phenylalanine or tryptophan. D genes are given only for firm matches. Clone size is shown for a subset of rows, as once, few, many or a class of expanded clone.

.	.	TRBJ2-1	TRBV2	CASRATGSNEQFF	TGTGCCAGCAGGGCCACAGGGTCCAATGAGCAGTTCTTC
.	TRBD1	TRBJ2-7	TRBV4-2	CASSQETGGLFYEQYF	TGTGCCAGCAGCCAAGAGACAGGGGGCCTTTTCTACGAGCAGTACTTC
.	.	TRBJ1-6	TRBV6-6	CASSSTSSVLPLHF	TGTGCCAGCAGCTCAACCAGTAGCGTTTTACCCCTCCACTTT
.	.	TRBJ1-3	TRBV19	CASSIRQVSGNTIYF	TGTGCCAGTAGTATCCGACAGGTCTCTGGAAACACCATATATTTT
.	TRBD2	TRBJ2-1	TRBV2	CASSEAGRGSLGEQFF	TGTGCCAGCAGTGAAGCTGGTCGCGGGAGTCTGGGCGAGCAGTTCTTC
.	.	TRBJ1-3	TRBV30	CAWRSNAGNTIYF	TGTGCCTGGCGTAGTAATGCTGGAAACACCATATATTTT
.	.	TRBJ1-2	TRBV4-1	CASSQTDSLSDYTF	TGCGCCAGCAGCCAGACGGACAGTCTATCCGACTACACCTTC
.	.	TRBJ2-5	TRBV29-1	CSVRVRETQYF	TGCAGCGTGAGGGTACGAGAGACCCAGTACTTC
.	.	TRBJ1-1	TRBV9	CASSVVSGNTEAFF	TGTGCCAGCAGCGTAGTTTCAGGGAACACTGAAGCTTTCTTT
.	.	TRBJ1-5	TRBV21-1	CASSKACGDSNQPQHF	TGTGCCAGCAGCAAAGCGTGCGGGGATAGCAATCAGCCCCAGCATTTT
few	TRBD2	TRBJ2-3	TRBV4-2	CASSQETGAGPGDTQYF	TGTGCCAGCAGCCAAGAAACGGGAGCGGGGCCGGGGGATACGCAGTATTTT
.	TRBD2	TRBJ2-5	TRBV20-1	CSASIGTSGSGTQYF	TGCAGTGCTAGTATCGGGACTAGCGGGAGTGGGACCCAGTACTTC
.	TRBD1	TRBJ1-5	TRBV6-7	CASSYAPSPIPGQGFQPQHF	TGTGCCAGCAGTTACGCACCCTCCCCGATTCCGGGACAGGGGTTCCAGCCCCAGCATTTT
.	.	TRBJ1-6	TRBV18	CASSPPGGGNSPLHF	TGTGCCAGCTCACCACCGGGGGGGGGTAATTCACCCCTCCACTTT
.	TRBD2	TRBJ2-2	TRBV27	CASSLSPRLAGGPGELFF	TGTGCCAGCAGTTTATCCCCTCGACTAGCGGGGGGTCCCGGGGAGCTGTTTTTT
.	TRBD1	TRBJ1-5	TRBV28	CASRPGGTGYVQPQHF	TGTGCCAGCAGGCCCGGGGGGACAGGGTATGTTCAGCCCCAGCATTTT
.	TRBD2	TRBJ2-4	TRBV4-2	CASSQEGTSGGVAKNIQYF	TGTGCCAGCAGCCAAGAAGGGACTAGCGGGGGGGTAGCCAAAAACATTCAGTACTTC
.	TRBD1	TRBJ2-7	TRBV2	CASSDRDRGHEQYF	TGTGCCAGCAGTGATAGGGACAGGGGACACGAGCAGTACTTC
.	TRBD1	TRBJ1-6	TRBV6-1	CASSERQGNSPLHF	TGTGCCAGCAGTGAAAGACAGGGGAATTCACCCCTCCACTTT
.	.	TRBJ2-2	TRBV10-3	CAISERAGELFF	TGTGCCATCAGTGAGCGGGCCGGGGAGCTGTTTTTT
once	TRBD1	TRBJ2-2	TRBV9	CASSPRGQGTPGELFF	TGTGCCAGCAGCCCGAGGGGGCAGGGGACGCCCGGGGAGCTGTTTTTT
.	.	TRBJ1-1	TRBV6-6	CASSYAGPGGNTEAFF	TGTGCCAGCAGTTACGCGGGACCTGGGGGGAACACTGAAGCTTTCTTT
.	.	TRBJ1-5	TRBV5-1	CASSLVAGGNQPQHF	TGCGCCAGCAGCTTGGTGGCAGGGGGCAATCAGCCCCAGCATTTT
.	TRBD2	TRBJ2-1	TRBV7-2	CASSLPGAGGPREQFF	TGTGCCAGCAGCTTACCCGGGGCGGGAGGGCCCCGTGAGCAGTTCTTC
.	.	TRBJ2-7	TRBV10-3	CAITEEGVPYEQYF	TGTGCCATCACCGAGGAGGGAGTTCCCTACGAGCAGTACTTC
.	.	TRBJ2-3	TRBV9	CASSPLGASTDTQYF	TGTGCCAGCAGCCCCCTTGGGGCTAGCACAGATACGCAGTATTTT
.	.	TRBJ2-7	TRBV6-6	CASSDSSYEQYF	TGTGCCAGCAGTGACAGCTCCTACGAGCAGTACTTC
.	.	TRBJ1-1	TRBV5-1	CASSRTKGDTEAFF	TGCGCCAGCAGTCGAACGAAAGGGGATACTGAAGCTTTCTTT
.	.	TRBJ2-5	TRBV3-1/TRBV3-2	CASSQDLQETQYF	TGTGCCAGCAGCCAAGATCTACAAGAGACCCAGTACTTC
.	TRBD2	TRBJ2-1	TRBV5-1	CASSPPRAGGGNEQFF	TGCGCCAGCAGCCCCCCTAGAGCGGGGGGCGGCAATGAGCAGTTCTTC
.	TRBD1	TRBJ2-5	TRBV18	CASSPLRTGPQETQYF	TGTGCCAGCTCACCACTGCGGACAGGTCCCCAAGAGACCCAGTACTTC
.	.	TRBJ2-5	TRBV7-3	CASSLSGGSQETQYF	TGTGCCAGCAGCTTAAGTGGGGGCAGTCAAGAGACCCAGTACTTC
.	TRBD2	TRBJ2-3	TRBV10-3	CAIGSSGDTDTQYF	TGTGCCATAGGATCCAGCGGGGACACAGATACGCAGTATTTT
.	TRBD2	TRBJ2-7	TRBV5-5	CASSIGLAGNEQYF	TGTGCCAGCAGCATTGGACTAGCGGGAAACGAGCAGTACTTC
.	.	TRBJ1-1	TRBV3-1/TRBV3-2	CASSQASGHSNTEAFF	TGTGCCAGCAGCCAAGCCTCGGGTCATTCGAACACTGAAGCTTTCTTT
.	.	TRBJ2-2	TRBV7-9	CASSSNGGDRAVTGELFF	TGTGCCAGCAGCTCCAACGGGGGGGACAGGGCCGTGACCGGGGAGCTGTTTTTT
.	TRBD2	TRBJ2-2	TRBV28	CASSYMKLAGLANTGELFF	TGTGCCAGCAGTTATATGAAACTAGCGGGACTCGCGAACACCGGGGAGCTGTTTTTT
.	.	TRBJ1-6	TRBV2	CASKYSGNNSPLHF	TGTGCCAGCAAGTACTCGGGTAATAATTCACCCCTCCACTTT
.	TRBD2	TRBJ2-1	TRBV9	CASSVSPGGGYNEQFF	TGTGCCAGCAGCGTATCCCCGGGGGGGGGATACAATGAGCAGTTCTTC
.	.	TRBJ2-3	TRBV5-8	CASSPGQIGADTQYF	TGTGCCAGCAGTCCAGGACAAATAGGGGCAGATACGCAGTATTTT
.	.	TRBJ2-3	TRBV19	CASAGTFSRDTQYF	TGTGCCAGTGCTGGGACATTCAGCCGGGATACGCAGTATTTT
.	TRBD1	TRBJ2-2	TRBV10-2	CASSVAQGAGELFF	TGCGCCAGCAGTGTTGCACAGGGGGCCGGGGAGCTGTTTTTT
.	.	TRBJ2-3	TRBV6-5	CASSTGSDTQYF	TGTGCCAGCAGTACAGGTTCTGATACGCAGTATTTT
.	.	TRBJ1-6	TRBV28	CASYGTLSLYSSYNSPLHF	TGTGCCAGCTACGGGACACTCTCTCTGTACAGCTCCTATAATTCACCCCTCCACTTT
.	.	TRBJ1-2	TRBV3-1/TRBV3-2	CASSQRDSPLGYTF	TGTGCCAGCAGCCAGAGAGACAGCCCTTTGGGCTACACCTTC
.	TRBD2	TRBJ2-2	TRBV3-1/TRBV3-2	CASSLGLDTGELFF	TGTGCCAGCAGCCTGGGACTAGACACCGGGGAGCTGTTTTTT
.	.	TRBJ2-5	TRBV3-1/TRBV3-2	CASSQALISRETQYF	TGTGCCAGCAGCCAAGCCCTCATAAGCCGAGAGACCCAGTACTTC
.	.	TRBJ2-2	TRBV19	CASKQGASQAPGELFF	TGTGCCAGTAAACAGGGCGCATCCCAGGCCCCCGGGGAGCTGTTTTTT
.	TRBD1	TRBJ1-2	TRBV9	CASSVTGTGGYGYTF	TGTGCCAGCAGCGTCACCGGGACAGGGGGCTATGGCTACACCTTC
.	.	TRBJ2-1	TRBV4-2	CASSQEPLAERGNEQFF	TGTGCCAGCAGCCAAGAGCCTTTAGCGGAACGAGGGAATGAGCAGTTCTTC